The next 8 T cell receptor beta chains were all read from a single sample in a study of cytomegalovirus exposure and HLA in healthy donors. Primers for the PCR totalled 60 Vbeta and 13 Jbeta. Repertoires were generated with immunoSEQ multiplex PCR, while TCRdb's copy carries only in-frame clones and drops some. The sample lists some 120,000 clones, 75% to 90% occurring once. The sample taken for sequencing was PBMCs. Receptors were obtained from a man between 35 and 55 years old in good health and CMV-seronegative.

This clone occurred a few times. The chain carries TRBV19 and TRBJ1-2; a possible D gene is TRBD1 (5 bases). V was pared by 0 bases and J by 2 bases, with 7 bases between. This CDR3 region has 14 residues. Germline values: CDR1 LNHDA, CDR2 SQIVND (reference sequence). The CDR3 here is CASSIDHRNYGYTF. The CDR3 bases are TGTGCCAGTAGTATAGATCACAGGAACTATGGCTACACCTTC.

This chain joins TRBV28 and TRBJ2-7, with 7 bases that match TRBD1. Germline V gives CDR1 MDHEN, CDR2 SYDVKM. The CDR3 spans 15 residues. Unmatched junction bases numbered 7, after V lost 4 bases and J lost 1 base. The CDR3: CASSSTGAGSYEQYF. In DNA form, the CDR3 reads TGTGCCAGCAGTTCCACAGGGGCCGGTTCCTACGAGCAGTACTTC.

This chain connects TRBV19 to TRBJ1-5; weak D call: TRBD1 (5 bases). The germline gives CDR1 LNHDA, CDR2 SQIVND (reference sequence). The CDR3 loop spans 16 amino acids. V was pared by 6 bases and J by 0 bases, with 15 bases between. The CDR3 nucleotides are TGTGCCAGTAGGCCCCCTAGACAGAGTAGCAATCAGCCCCAGCATTTT. Amino acid sequence: CASRPPRQSSNQPQHF.

V and J are TRBV5-4 and TRBJ2-4; TRBD2 aligns across 10 bases. The CDR3 has 16 amino acids. The V and J ends lost 0 bases and 7 bases, in that order; junction bases with no gene match: 7. CDR1 SGHNT and CDR2 YYREEE come from the germline V gene (reference sequence). The CDR3 nucleotides read TGTGCCAGCAGCTTGGAGAGCGGGGGGGCCGGCAACATTCAGTACTTC. Encoded protein: CASSLESGGAGNIQYF. Supplemented by reference TRBV5-4 and TRBJ2-4, the full variable domain reads ETGVTQSPTHLIKTRGQQVTLRCSSQSGHNTVSWYQQALGQGPQFIFQYYREEENGRGNFPPRFSGLQFPNYSSELNVNALELDDSALYLCASSLESGGAGNIQYFGAGTRLSVL.

The genes are TRBV2 and TRBJ1-1; tentatively, D is TRBD1 (5 bases). V was pared by 5 bases and J by 2 bases, with 9 bases between. The CDR3 is 13 amino acids. Germline CDR1 and CDR2: SNHLY and FYNNEI. The CDR3 sequence: CASSLQVNTEAFF. CDR3 in DNA: TGTGCCAGCAGTTTACAGGTTAACACTGAAGCTTTCTTT.

The chain is built from TRBV20-1 and TRBJ1-1; maybe TRBD1 (5 bases). V shed 3 bases and J shed 11 bases, with 10 bases lying between them. Germline V gene lookup returns CDR1 DFQATT and CDR2 SNEGSKA (reference sequence). The CDR3 runs 10 residues. The CDR3: CSAREGVAFF. Here the CDR3 DNA reads TGCAGTGCTAGGGAAGGGGTCGCTTTCTTT.

The chain combines TRBV7-2 with TRBJ1-4, with 8 bases that match TRBD1. In germline, CDR1 is SGHTA, CDR2 FQGNSA. Trimming removed 5 bases from V and 8 bases from J; junction bases left unmatched: 7. The length of the CDR3 is 14 residues. The CDR3: CASSRQGLREKLFF. As DNA, the CDR3 is TGTGCCAGCAGCCGACAGGGGCTTAGAGAAAAACTGTTTTTT.

This chain connects TRBV6-5 to TRBJ2-3; tentative D call: TRBD2 (5 bases). This CDR3 has 13 residues. Trimming removed 10 bases from V and 0 bases from J, with 11 bases in between. The germline gives CDR1 MNHEY, CDR2 SVGAGI. The CDR3 coding sequence is TGTGCCACCCGGAGGTCTAGCACAGATACGCAGTATTTT. Residues: CATRRSSTDTQYF.